The present entry profiles one T cell receptor beta chain with its context. The data are from a study of T cell changes during pregnancy in multiple sclerosis. V lost 1 base and J lost 2, with 17 bases in between. Germline-derived CDR1 and CDR2 are SGHVT and SQSDAQ. The CDR3 consists of 18 residues. Data came from immunoSEQ multiplex PCR; TCRdb stores just in-frame clones and leaves some out. The table shows roughly 45,000 clones, with roughly 90% occurring only once. The specimen comprised peripheral blood, sampled in the first trimester of pregnancy. The J gene is TRBJ2-2, the V gene TRBV7-4; D gene ambiguous. This clonotype was sampled from a female donor in good health, enrolled as a control in a pregnancy study. This CDR3 is CASSLVGGLSLNTGELFF. The CDR3 DNA reads TGTGCCAGCAGCTTAGTCGGCGGTCTCAGCCTTAACACCGGGGAGCTGTTTTTT. Full variable domain (outside the CDR3, taken from reference TRBV7-4 and TRBJ2-2): GAGVSQSPRYKVAKRGRDVALRCDSISGHVTLYWYRQTLGQGSEVLTYSQSDAQRDKSGRPSGRFSAERPERSVSTLKIQRTEQGDSAVYLCASSLVGGLSLNTGELFFGEGSRLTVL.